This T cell receptor (beta chain) was captured in a study of blood T cell repertoires in COVID-19. TCRdb's copy holds only in-frame clones and misses some; the assay was immunoSEQ multiplex PCR. The sample includes about 130,000 clones, around 81% of them seen just once. The CDR3 contains 16 residues. Trimming removed 6 bases from V and 4 bases from J; junction bases left unmatched: 9. CDR1 and CDR2 from the germline V gene are MNHEY and SMNVEV (reference sequence). The sequencing input was peripheral blood. V and J are TRBV27 and TRBJ2-2; TRBD1 matches 9 bases. This TCR was recovered from a man aged 40-49 years with active or convalescent COVID-19. The CDR3 DNA sequence: TGTGCCAGCAGCCTTGGGACAGGGTGGGGCACCGGGGAGCTGTTTTTT. It translates to CASSLGTGWGTGELFF.